Presented here are 25 T cell receptor beta chains from one specimen sequenced in a study of human T cells and chemical hapten exposure. This sample's time point: patch test 2, 6 weeks after DPC sensitization. Treatment in this sample: therapeutic diphenylcyclopropenone sensitization with weekly scalp DPC. Each CDR3 protein is one row after TCRdb ran MiXCR on the RACE reads. The sample has approximately 110,000 distinct CDR3 sequences; roughly a tenth are singletons. The source material was whole blood, sampled in connection with sensitization to the hapten diphenylcyclopropenone (DPC). The source is a woman between 40 and 50 years old with alopecia areata. Some clones in this sample may be carry-over from other donors' samples.

Many counts were recorded for this clonotype. V usage is TRBV5-6 and J usage is TRBJ1-3, with D unclear. The CDR3 consists of 14 residues. Germline CDR1 is SGHDT and CDR2 is YYEEEE. The V end lost 0 bases, the J end lost 0 bases, and 4 bases lay between the germline ends. CDR3: CASSLASSGNTIYF. The CDR3 DNA reads TGTGCCAGCAGCTTGGCCAGCTCTGGAAACACCATATATTTT.

This clonotype has a count of ten or more. The chain has TRBV12-3 or TRBV12-4 and TRBJ1-1; D is ambiguous. The germline V and J ends were trimmed by 5 bases and 3 bases, with 7 bases remaining between them. The CDR3 consists of 12 residues. The CDR3 DNA sequence: TGTGCCAGCAGTCTCCGGGACACTGAAGCTTTCTTT. Protein product: CASSLRDTEAFF.

There are a few counts of this clonotype. This rearrangement joins TRBV25-1 to TRBJ2-3, with 7 nucleotides matching TRBD2. The J segment lost 12 bases and the V segment lost 1 base, leaving 10 bases of the junction unmatched. The germline gives CDR1 MGHDK, CDR2 SYGVNS. The CDR3 is 14 residues long. CDR3 sequence: CASSESGGAATQYF. The CDR3 DNA is TGTGCCAGCAGTGAATCGGGAGGAGCAGCCACTCAGTATTTT.

This clonotype was seen at least ten times. The V gene is TRBV4-3, the J gene TRBJ1-1; 7 bases map to TRBD1. Germline V gene data show CDR1 as LGHNA and CDR2 as YSLEER. The CDR3 consists of 15 residues. V lost 3 bases and J lost 4; bases outside the gene matches: 8. The CDR3 region has the DNA TGCGCCAGCAGCCAGGCGGACAGGAGAGCCACTGAAGCTTTCTTT. Its protein is CASSQADRRATEAFF.

The J gene is TRBJ1-6, the V gene TRBV10-2, with D possibly matching TRBD1 (5 bases). V dropped 6 bases and J dropped 3 bases, with 12 bases sitting between them. The CDR3 is 15 amino acids. Germline V CDR1 and CDR2: WSHSY, SAAADI. CDR3 DNA: TGCGCCAGCAGAATTCGGGACGGCTATAATTCACCCCTCCACTTT. This translates into CASRIRDGYNSPLHF.

There are many counts of this clonotype. The genes are TRBV19 and TRBJ2-7, with D unresolved. Germline loops: CDR1 LNHDA, CDR2 SQIVND (reference sequence). This CDR3 is 13 amino acids long. Trimming stripped 3 bases from V and 0 bases from J, with 6 bases between. The CDR3 DNA reads as TGTGCCAGTAGTATGCAAGACTCCTACGAGCAGTACTTC. It codes for CASSMQDSYEQYF.

The table lists this clonotype with many counts. This chain uses TRBV30 with TRBJ2-3; 8 positions match TRBD1. Unmatched junction bases numbered 6, after V lost 2 bases and J lost 2 bases. This CDR3 is 15 amino acids long. Germline lookup yields CDR1 GTSNPN and CDR2 SVGIG (reference sequence). The CDR3: CAWSSGQGLTDTQYF. The CDR3 DNA reads as TGTGCCTGGAGTTCAGGACAGGGACTCACAGATACGCAGTATTTT.

This clonotype was counted at least ten times. This chain joins TRBV5-5 and TRBJ1-1; TRBD1 agrees at 12 bases. Trimming removed 5 bases from V and 5 bases from J; junction bases left unmatched: 13. CDR1 is SGHKS and CDR2 is YYEKEE in the germline V gene (reference sequence). The CDR3 length is 17 residues. The CDR3: CASRYPGQGAGQTEAFF. The CDR3 DNA reads as TGTGCCAGCAGGTACCCGGGACAGGGGGCTGGTCAGACTGAAGCTTTCTTT.

This chain uses TRBV5-1 with TRBJ1-2; unclear D gene. CDR1 is SGHRS and CDR2 is YFSETQ in the germline V gene. This CDR3 contains 16 residues. With 6 bases removed from V and 4 bases from J, the gap between germline ends came to 22 bases. CDR3 sequence (DNA): TGCGCCAGCACCCCTGGCGCAAACGTGTTCGCCTATGGCTACACCTTC. It specifies CASTPGANVFAYGYTF.

The rearrangement links TRBV9 to TRBJ1-2, with TRBD1 matching 7 bases. The germline V gene encodes CDR1 SGDLS and CDR2 YYNGEE. Losses at the gene ends were 0 bases for V and 3 bases for J; bases not matched to a gene: 5. The length of the CDR3 is 15 residues. The CDR3 DNA is TGTGCCAGCAGCGTAGGAGGGGGCGCCGACTATGGCTACACCTTC. Its translation: CASSVGGGADYGYTF.

This clonotype was counted many times. The chain couples TRBV6-5 to TRBJ2-2; 13 bases agree with TRBD2. V dropped 5 bases and J dropped 3; count of bases not matched to a gene: 12. CDR1 MNHEY and CDR2 SVGAGI come from the germline V gene. This CDR3 is 19 amino acids long. CDR3 bases: TGTGCCAGCAGTCGAGACCCACTAGCGGGGGGGCCCCACACCGGGGAGCTGTTTTTT. It specifies CASSRDPLAGGPHTGELFF.

This clonotype has ten or more counts. This rearrangement joins TRBV2 to TRBJ2-7; perhaps TRBD1 as D (6 bases). With 4 bases removed from V and 2 bases from J, the gap between germline ends came to 9 bases. The CDR3 loop spans 13 amino acids. CDR1 is SNHLY, CDR2 FYNNEI, per germline. CDR3 in DNA: TGTGCCAGCAGTGTTTACAGGGCCTACGAGCAGTACTTC. As protein: CASSVYRAYEQYF. The full variable domain, in which reference TRBV2 and TRBJ2-7 provide the parts outside the CDR3, is EPEVTQTPSHQVTQMGQEVILRCVPISNHLYFYWYRQILGQKVEFLVSFYNNEISEKSEIFDDQFSVERPDGSNFTLKIRSTKLEDSAMYFCASSVYRAYEQYFGPGTRLTVT.

This chain connects TRBV7-9 to TRBJ2-1; D is ambiguous. V lost 1 base and J 0 bases, leaving 16 bases between the germline ends. The CDR3 runs 18 residues. Per the germline V gene, CDR1 is SEHNR and CDR2 is FQNEAQ (reference sequence). The CDR3 DNA reads as TGTGCCAGCAGCTTAGATTCCAGAGCACGATCCTCCTACAATGAGCAGTTCTTC. Translating it yields CASSLDSRARSSYNEQFF. Supplemented by reference TRBV7-9 and TRBJ2-1, the full variable domain reads DTGVSQNPRHKITKRGQNVTFRCDPISEHNRLYWYRQTLGQGPEFLTYFQNEAQLEKSRLLSDRFSAERPKGSFSTLEIQRTEQGDSAMYLCASSLDSRARSSYNEQFFGPGTRLTVL.

This clonotype occurred a few times. This chain links TRBV20-1 with TRBJ2-7, with D maybe TRBD2 (5 bases). Trimming took off 6 bases at V and 1 base at J, with 7 bases between the two ends. CDR1 and CDR2 (germline): DFQATT, SNEGSKA (reference sequence). The CDR3 has 11 amino acids. CDR3 region: CSARESYEQYF. CDR3 DNA sequence: TGCAGTGCGAGGGAATCCTACGAGCAGTACTTC.

Only a few counts were recorded for this clonotype. V usage is TRBV6-2 or TRBV6-3 and J usage is TRBJ2-7, with a possible D match to TRBD1 (6 bases). V was trimmed by 4 bases and J by 1 base, leaving 11 bases between them. CDR1 and CDR2 (germline): MNHEY, SVGEGT. The CDR3 totals 14 residues. This chain's CDR3 is CASSSIGQSYEQYF. As DNA, the CDR3 is TGTGCCAGCAGTTCCATTGGACAGTCCTACGAGCAGTACTTC.

This clonotype appeared many times. V gene TRBV21-1 combines with J gene TRBJ2-5; the table gives TRBD2 as D, unverified against the DNA. TRBV21-1 is a pseudogene locus. The CDR3 has 17 amino acids. The CDR3 sequence: CASSKESFGPYQETQYF. The CDR3 nucleotides are TGTGCCAGCAGCAAAGAGAGTTTTGGGCCGTACCAAGAGACCCAGTACTTC.

This clonotype has at least ten counts. This rearrangement joins TRBV4-3 to TRBJ2-5; D possibly corresponds to TRBD2 (6 bases). CDR1 and CDR2 from the germline V gene are LGHNA and YSLEER. The CDR3 totals 15 residues. V lost 0 bases to trimming and J lost 7 bases, with 15 bases between them. The CDR3 sequence: CASSQEGTPGRTQYF. CDR3 in DNA: TGCGCCAGCAGCCAAGAGGGAACTCCCGGGAGGACCCAGTACTTC.

This clonotype was counted only a few times. J is TRBJ2-2 and V is TRBV11-3; 8 positions agree with TRBD1. The CDR3 runs 14 residues. Germline-derived CDR1 and CDR2 are SGHNT and YENEEA. V gave up 6 bases and J gave up 5 bases; unmatched junction bases: 5. The CDR3 spells CASRPGGRTGELFF. CDR3 nucleotides: TGTGCCAGCAGACCAGGGGGCCGAACCGGGGAGCTGTTTTTT.

This clonotype showed up many times. The rearrangement uses TRBV11-2 and TRBJ2-7; no clear D gene. The V end was cut by 4 bases, the J end by 0 bases, with 10 bases between. This CDR3 is 14 amino acids long. Germline loops: CDR1 SGHAT, CDR2 FQNNGV. CDR3 coding DNA: TGTGCCAGCAGCTCTGGACGTGGCTCCTACGAGCAGTACTTC. Residues: CASSSGRGSYEQYF.

Only a few counts were recorded for this clonotype. The rearrangement links TRBV7-9 to TRBJ2-7; D remains unclear. CDR3 length: 11 residues. Germline CDR1 reads SEHNR; CDR2 reads FQNEAQ (reference sequence). Trimming removed 5 bases from V and 7 bases from J, with 9 bases in between. Here the CDR3 DNA reads TGTGCCAGCAGCAAGACGTGGGAGCAGTACTTC. Its protein product is CASSKTWEQYF. Variable domain in full (rest from reference TRBV7-9 and TRBJ2-7): DTGVSQNPRHKITKRGQNVTFRCDPISEHNRLYWYRQTLGQGPEFLTYFQNEAQLEKSRLLSDRFSAERPKGSFSTLEIQRTEQGDSAMYLCASSKTWEQYFGPGTRLTVT.

V gene TRBV5-1 combines with J gene TRBJ1-5; no reliable D call. The V gene's germline CDR1 is SGHRS and CDR2 YFSETQ. The V end was cut by 2 bases, the J end by 2 bases, with 8 bases between. This CDR3 spans 14 amino acids. CDR3 loop: CASSLEPGNQPQHF. In nucleotides, the CDR3 is TGCGCCAGCAGCTTAGAGCCTGGCAATCAGCCCCAGCATTTT.

This clonotype turned up a few times. This chain connects TRBV5-6 to TRBJ2-2, with TRBD1 as a possible D gene (6 bases). V lost 1 base to trimming and J lost 4 bases, with 20 bases between them. Germline loops: CDR1 SGHDT, CDR2 YYEEEE. CDR3 size: 18 residues. CDR3 sequence: CASSLINREHLGTGELFF. The CDR3, as DNA: TGTGCCAGCAGCTTGATCAACAGGGAACACCTTGGCACCGGGGAGCTGTTTTTT.

This clonotype appeared a few times. V and J are TRBV12-3 or TRBV12-4 and TRBJ1-2; 7 bases are shared with TRBD1. V lost 6 bases, J lost 3 bases, and 7 bases stayed unmatched. The CDR3 has 14 amino acids. In nucleotides, the CDR3 is TGTGCCAGCAGACCCCCCGGGACAGACTATGGCTACACCTTC. It is translated as CASRPPGTDYGYTF.

This clonotype was counted ten times or more. The genes are TRBV5-4 and TRBJ1-1; maybe TRBD1 (5 bases). This CDR3 has 15 amino acids. CDR1 and CDR2 from the germline V gene are SGHNT and YYREEE (reference sequence). The germline V and J ends were trimmed by 0 bases and 3 bases, with 12 bases remaining between them. CDR3 nucleotides: TGTGCCAGCAGCTTGGCCAGCGGGGGGGACACTGAAGCTTTCTTT. This codes for CASSLASGGDTEAFF. The whole variable domain, filled in from reference TRBV5-4 and TRBJ1-1, reads ETGVTQSPTHLIKTRGQQVTLRCSSQSGHNTVSWYQQALGQGPQFIFQYYREEENGRGNFPPRFSGLQFPNYSSELNVNALELDDSALYLCASSLASGGDTEAFFGQGTRLTVV.

This clonotype was picked up many times. The chain couples TRBV9 to TRBJ2-7, with TRBD1 as a possible D gene (6 bases). Looked up from germline, CDR1 is SGDLS and CDR2 is YYNGEE. This CDR3 has 14 residues. The V end lost 3 bases, the J end lost 0 bases, and 10 bases lay between the germline ends. The DNA for the CDR3 is TGTGCCAGCAGCGCTACAGGGTCCTCCTACGAGCAGTACTTC. Translated: CASSATGSSYEQYF.